Given below is one TCR beta chain in context. This entry belongs to a study of T cell responses to AZD1222 COVID-19 vaccine. As for the study in general: Second-dose intervals of approximately 4 or approximately 12 weeks were pooled.

The CDR3 is made up of 12 amino acids. Trimming stripped 7 bases from V and 7 bases from J, with 11 bases between. Data came from immunoSEQ multiplex PCR; TCRdb stores just in-frame clones and leaves some out. Of roughly 150,000 clones listed, more than 80% are singletons. The chain recombines TRBV12-3 or TRBV12-4 with TRBJ1-5; no clear D gene. The source was peripheral blood, collected on day 0 of AZD1222 vaccination. This receptor was taken from an adult in good health. CDR3 loop: CASTAFPQPQHF. In nucleotides, the CDR3 is TGTGCCAGCACGGCCTTCCCCCAGCCCCAGCATTTT.